This T cell receptor (beta chain) was captured by sequencing in a study of vaccination effects on CD4 cells after COVID-19. Study as a whole: Researchers obtained post-vaccine samples at a median of 72 days past the second dose. Study conclusions and caveats: The vaccine-induced clones of healthy vaccinees included only 1 of 255 that cross-reacted with common cold coronaviruses.

Data came from immunoSEQ multiplex PCR; TCRdb stores just in-frame clones and leaves some out. Of 50,000 to 65,000 clones listed, 60% to 75% are singletons. ViraFEST used viral peptide pools to expand antigen-specific CD4+ T cells before sequencing. At the end of about 10 days of culture, CD4+ T cells were isolated. Each participant was given two doses of one vaccine (BNT162b2 or mRNA-1273). Every well housed two million PBMC, which grew in culture alongside around 9.8 IU/ml IL-2 and 10 ug/ml peptides. Comments on this clone: Its target is not known.

There are 13 residues in the CDR3. The germline gives CDR1 SNHLY, CDR2 FYNNEI. V lost 6 bases to trimming and J lost 5 bases; unmatched junction nucleotides: 5. The V call is TRBV2, the J call TRBJ1-1; 8 positions agree with TRBD1. The source is a human donor who received a COVID-19 vaccine. The material was CD4+ T cells from PBMCs cultured with HCoV-229E spike peptides, obtained after COVID-19 vaccination. The CDR3 spells CASRQGVGTEAFF. The CDR3 DNA is TGTGCCAGCAGACAGGGGGTTGGAACTGAAGCTTTCTTT.